The present T cell receptor (beta chain) was sequenced within a study of T cells in Graves' hyperthyroidism and ophthalmopathy. Looked up from germline, CDR1 is DFQATT and CDR2 is SNEGSKA (reference sequence). J lost 7 bases, V lost 0 bases, and 5 bases had no gene match. This CDR3 region has 14 residues. Exclusion followed for patients with uncontrolled infection, other autoimmune disease, pregnancy or lactation. PBMCs were derived from about 10 ml fresh peripheral blood. There are many counts of this clonotype. Researchers took RNA transcripts and amplified the TCR beta CDR3 regions from them. HTBI primers were used for first-round RT-PCR of the TCR CDR3. TCRdb itself ran the multiplex PCR reads through MiXCR, one entry per CDR3 protein. The sample carries 600,000 to 750,000 distinct CDR3 sequences, roughly 17% recorded once.

This chain uses TRBV20-1 with TRBJ2-3; 9 nucleotides agree with TRBD2. What was sequenced was blood. The receptor comes from a man aged 50 to 59 with Graves' hyperthyroidism. The CDR3 reads CSARELAGYNTQYF. CDR3 nucleotides: TGCAGTGCTAGAGAGCTAGCGGGATATAATACGCAGTATTTT.